The 10 T cell receptor beta chains in this list originate from one sample, sequenced in a study of identical twins. Via MiXCR, TCRdb re-called the 5' RACE reads, giving one row per CDR3 protein. The sample contains approximately 690,000 distinct CDR3 sequences, 6% to 6.5% of which appear only once. The sequenced sample consisted of naive T cells sorted from blood. These TCRs come from a young man in good health.

This clonotype was observed a handful of times. V is TRBV9 and J is TRBJ2-7; TRBD1 agrees at 7 bases. Trimming took 0 bases from V and 1 from J; bases not matched to a gene: 4. This CDR3 is built from 15 residues. Germline CDR1 is SGDLS and CDR2 is YYNGEE. CDR3 protein: CASSVAGTASYEQYF. The CDR3 DNA is TGTGCCAGCAGCGTAGCTGGGACAGCGTCCTACGAGCAGTACTTC.

The rearrangement uses TRBV7-6 and TRBJ2-2; possible D gene TRBD2, 6 bases. The CDR3 totals 16 residues. Germline loops: CDR1 SGHVS, CDR2 FNYEAQ. Trimming took off 3 bases at V and 1 base at J, with 12 bases between the two ends. CDR3 DNA sequence: TGTGCCAGCAGCTTCTCGGGACTCCAGAACACCGGGGAGCTGTTTTTT. Amino acid sequence: CASSFSGLQNTGELFF.

This clonotype was observed many times. The genes are TRBV4-3 and TRBJ2-1; 10 bases align to TRBD1. The CDR3 runs 14 residues. The germline V gene has CDR1 LGHNA and CDR2 YSLEER. V gave up 0 bases and J gave up 9 bases; unmatched junction bases: 2. CDR3 sequence: CASSQETGGTEQFF. The CDR3 nucleotides are TGCGCCAGCAGCCAAGAGACAGGGGGCACTGAGCAGTTCTTC.

This clonotype was observed a handful of times. The chain recombines TRBV7-2 with TRBJ2-3; D gene uncertain. Germline V CDR1 and CDR2: SGHTA, FQGNSA. CDR3 length: 10 residues. V lost 8 bases to trimming and J lost 6 bases, with 6 bases between them. The CDR3 DNA reads as TGTGCCAGCGTCTTGGATACGCAGTATTTT. Protein sequence: CASVLDTQYF. Variable domain in full (rest from reference TRBV7-2 and TRBJ2-3): GAGVSQSPSNKVTEKGKDVELRCDPISGHTALYWYRQSLGQGLEFLIYFQGNSAPDKSGLPSDRFSAERTGGSVSTLTIQRTQQEDSAVYLCASVLDTQYFGPGTRLTVL.

The J gene is TRBJ1-1, the V gene TRBV7-6; tentatively, D is TRBD1 (6 bases). This CDR3 spans 13 amino acids. Trimming took 6 bases from V and 6 from J, leaving 14 bases between them. Germline V gene lookup returns CDR1 SGHVS and CDR2 FNYEAQ. CDR3 protein: CASSHTGSSEAFF. CDR3 DNA sequence: TGTGCCAGCAGTCATACAGGGAGCTCTGAAGCTTTCTTT.

This clonotype appeared many times. V gene TRBV20-1 combines with J gene TRBJ1-1, with unresolved D. V lost 3 bases to trimming and J lost 3 bases, with 5 bases between them. The germline gives CDR1 DFQATT, CDR2 SNEGSKA (reference sequence). CDR3 length equals 11 residues. The CDR3 bases are TGCAGTGCTAGCTTTTACACTGAAGCTTTCTTT. Protein: CSASFYTEAFF.

This clonotype has only a few counts. The V gene is TRBV29-1, the J gene TRBJ2-2; 7 positions match TRBD1. J gave up 7 bases and V 2 bases, and 1 base lay outside the gene matches. This CDR3 spans 12 amino acids. CDR1 SQVTM and CDR2 ANQGSEA come from the germline V gene. The CDR3 spells CSVERGRGELFF. CDR3 DNA: TGCAGCGTTGAAAGGGGGCGCGGGGAGCTGTTTTTT.

The chain joins TRBV29-1 to TRBJ2-3; possibly TRBD1 for D (6 bases). V was pared by 3 bases and J by 1 base, with 8 bases between. Per the germline V gene, CDR1 is SQVTM and CDR2 is ANQGSEA. This CDR3 comprises 13 residues. The CDR3 coding sequence is TGCAGCGTTGAGAAGGGGGGCACAGATACGCAGTATTTT. This translates into CSVEKGGTDTQYF.

CDR3 loop: CSVDGPGLYTEAFF. DNA of the CDR3: TGCAGCGTTGATGGCCCAGGGCTTTACACTGAAGCTTTCTTT. This chain uses TRBV29-1 with TRBJ1-1; TRBD1 might be the D (5 bases). The CDR3 runs to 14 residues. V lost 3 bases to trimming and J lost 3 bases, with 14 bases between them. The germline V gene encodes CDR1 SQVTM and CDR2 ANQGSEA.

This clonotype was seen ten or more times. The V gene is TRBV12-3 or TRBV12-4, the J gene TRBJ1-2; D is unresolved. The CDR3 totals 14 residues. Trimming took off 2 bases at V and 4 bases at J, with 11 bases between the two ends. The CDR3 bases are TGTGCCAGCAGTTTAAGTCGGGGTATCTATGGCTACACCTTC. Its translation: CASSLSRGIYGYTF.